Presented here are 18 T cell receptor beta chains from one specimen sequenced in a study of neoadjuvant nivolumab and ipilimumab in lung cancer. Repertoires were generated with immunoSEQ multiplex PCR, while TCRdb's copy carries only in-frame clones and drops some. The table lists 25,000 to 35,000 clones, approximately 90% of them singletons. Here the sequenced sample was peripheral blood, taken after neoadjuvant nivolumab, alone or with ipilimumab, at or shortly before surgery. These receptors were taken from an adult with non-small cell lung cancer.

This chain joins TRBV15 and TRBJ2-2, with a weak D call TRBD1 (5 bases). The CDR3 runs to 13 residues. The V gene lost 5 bases and the J gene lost 5 bases, with 9 bases spanning the gap. Per germline, CDR1 LNHNV and CDR2 YYDKDF (reference sequence). CDR3 loop: CATSFTGTGELFF. CDR3 coding DNA: TGTGCCACCAGCTTTACAGGAACCGGGGAGCTGTTTTTT. Drawing the rest from reference TRBV15 and TRBJ2-2, the complete variable domain is DAMVIQNPRYQVTQFGKPVTLSCSQTLNHNVMYWYQQKSSQAPKLLFHYYDKDFNNEADTPDNFQSRRPNTSFCFLDIRSPGLGDTAMYLCATSFTGTGELFFGEGSRLTVL.

The genes are TRBV2 and TRBJ2-7; D is perhaps TRBD1 (6 bases). Germline loops: CDR1 SNHLY, CDR2 FYNNEI. Trimming stripped 6 bases from V and 6 bases from J, with 12 bases between. This CDR3 contains 12 residues. The CDR3: CASRDTGFEQYF. CDR3 bases: TGTGCCAGCAGAGACACAGGGTTCGAGCAGTACTTC.

V gene TRBV7-9 combines with J gene TRBJ2-1, with 9 positions matching TRBD1. Trimming removed 4 bases from V and 2 bases from J; junction bases left unmatched: 12. The CDR3 spans 18 residues. From germline, CDR1 is SEHNR and CDR2 FQNEAQ (reference sequence). CDR3 amino acids: CASSSGAPGQGPYNEQFF. In DNA, the CDR3 is TGTGCCAGCAGCTCGGGGGCGCCGGGACAGGGTCCCTACAATGAGCAGTTCTTC. Looking up the rest from reference TRBV7-9 and TRBJ2-1 gives the full variable domain: DTGVSQNPRHKITKRGQNVTFRCDPISEHNRLYWYRQTLGQGPEFLTYFQNEAQLEKSRLLSDRFSAERPKGSFSTLEIQRTEQGDSAMYLCASSSGAPGQGPYNEQFFGPGTRLTVL.

J is TRBJ1-5 and V is TRBV5-1; 7 nucleotides agree with TRBD1. The CDR3 length is 16 residues. J lost 0 bases, V lost 0 bases, and 3 bases had no gene match. In germline, CDR1 is SGHRS, CDR2 YFSETQ. The CDR3 DNA follows: TGCGCCAGCAGCTTGGAAGGACAGGATAGCAATCAGCCCCAGCATTTT. Its translation is CASSLEGQDSNQPQHF.

V and J are TRBV29-1 and TRBJ2-3, with 7 bases aligning to TRBD2. The CDR3 contains 13 residues. The junction had 6 bases not matched to a gene; V was cut back by 8 bases and J by 1 base. The germline V gene encodes CDR1 SQVTM and CDR2 ANQGSEA. This CDR3 is CSFRAGGTDTQYF. For the CDR3, the DNA is TGCAGCTTCCGGGCGGGGGGCACAGATACGCAGTATTTT.

The chain has TRBV28 and TRBJ1-2; 8 bases line up with TRBD1. Germline lookup yields CDR1 MDHEN and CDR2 SYDVKM. The trim removed 5 bases at V and 4 bases at J, leaving 6 bases unmatched. This CDR3 is 14 amino acids long. The CDR3 DNA sequence: TGTGCCAGCAGTCCCCCGACAGGGGCCTATGGCTACACCTTC. Protein product: CASSPPTGAYGYTF.

This chain uses TRBV6-1 with TRBJ1-1, with a weak D call TRBD1 (5 bases). Between the trimmed V and J ends, which lost 4 bases and 1 base, there was a span of 13 bases. Germline V lookup: CDR1 MNHNS, CDR2 SASEGT. This CDR3 is 15 amino acids long. For the CDR3, the DNA is TGTGCCAGCAGTGTCCTCGGGACGGGGAACACTGAAGCTTTCTTT. It encodes CASSVLGTGNTEAFF.

The CDR3 is CASSLASGDRSGTEAFF. The CDR3 DNA sequence: TGTGCCAGCAGCTTGGCCTCCGGGGATAGGTCGGGCACTGAAGCTTTCTTT. This chain connects TRBV7-9 to TRBJ1-1; D is unclear. There are 17 residues in the CDR3. Germline V gene lookup returns CDR1 SEHNR and CDR2 FQNEAQ (reference sequence). V gave up 3 bases and J gave up 4 bases, with 21 bases separating them.

The rearrangement links TRBV4-2 to TRBJ2-2; D may be TRBD2 (6 bases). The CDR3 runs 12 residues. Germline V CDR1 and CDR2: LGHNA, YNFKEQ. The ends were cut back, 4 bases at V and 7 bases at J, with 7 bases in the middle. The CDR3 loop is CASSLGGGELFF. In DNA, the CDR3 is TGTGCCAGCAGCCTCGGGGGCGGGGAGCTGTTTTTT.

The chain carries TRBV7-2 and TRBJ2-3; 9 bases agree with TRBD2. The junction had 15 bases not matched to a gene; V was cut back by 5 bases and J by 3 bases. The CDR3 is 18 amino acids. Germline V gene lookup returns CDR1 SGHTA and CDR2 FQGNSA. CDR3 coding DNA: TGTGCCAGCAGCCCGTGGCGAGCCGGGACTAGCTCAACAGATACGCAGTATTTT. It codes for CASSPWRAGTSSTDTQYF.

The rearrangement uses TRBV6-1 and TRBJ2-2; possible D gene TRBD1, 5 bases. V shed 4 bases and J shed 1 base, with 7 bases lying between them. Germline CDR1 is MNHNS and CDR2 is SASEGT. The CDR3 has 14 residues. CDR3 sequence: CASSGQLNTGELFF. CDR3 DNA: TGTGCCAGCAGTGGACAGCTGAACACCGGGGAGCTGTTTTTT.

V gene TRBV5-1 combines with J gene TRBJ1-2; D unresolved. Germline assignment: CDR1 SGHRS and CDR2 YFSETQ. Between the trimmed V and J ends, which lost 4 bases and 4 bases, there was a span of 8 bases. CDR3 length: 12 residues. CDR3 residues: CASSADTYGYTF. DNA of the CDR3: TGCGCCAGCAGCGCCGACACCTATGGCTACACCTTC.

The rearrangement links TRBV7-9 to TRBJ2-3, with 13 bases matching TRBD2. This CDR3 contains 17 residues. Germline-derived CDR1 and CDR2 are SEHNR and FQNEAQ (reference sequence). With 5 bases clipped from V and 0 bases from J, the junction kept 5 bases outside the gene matches. In nucleotides, the CDR3 is TGTGCCAGCAGCCAGACTAGCGGGGGGTCTAGCACAGATACGCAGTATTTT. Translation gives CASSQTSGGSSTDTQYF.

The chain carries TRBV5-1 and TRBJ1-6; TRBD1 matches at 9 bases. The junction had 8 bases not matched to a gene; V was cut back by 4 bases and J by 9 bases. The CDR3 is made up of 15 amino acids. Germline loops: CDR1 SGHRS, CDR2 YFSETQ. This CDR3 reads CASSTLTGGLSPLHF. CDR3 sequence (DNA): TGCGCCAGCAGCACGCTGACAGGGGGTCTTTCACCCCTCCACTTT. Full variable domain (remainder filled in from reference TRBV5-1 and TRBJ1-6): KAGVTQTPRYLIKTRGQQVTLSCSPISGHRSVSWYQQTPGQGLQFLFEYFSETQRNKGNFPGRFSGRQFSNSRSEMNVSTLELGDSALYLCASSTLTGGLSPLHFGNGTRLTVT.

Only one count was recorded for this clone. V is TRBV6-5 and J is TRBJ2-7; 8 bases map to TRBD1. The ends lost 5 bases at V and 1 base at J; junction bases unmatched: 7. The CDR3 has 15 amino acids. Looked up from germline, CDR1 is MNHEY and CDR2 is SVGAGI. This CDR3 reads CASSGQGAGSYEQYF. In nucleotides, the CDR3 is TGTGCCAGCAGTGGGCAGGGGGCGGGTTCCTACGAGCAGTACTTC.

This chain links TRBV5-1 with TRBJ1-1; D remains unclear. CDR3 size: 15 residues. Germline CDR1 and CDR2: SGHRS and YFSETQ. Deletions cut 0 bases from V and 5 bases from J, with 14 bases between. The chain's CDR3 is CASSLEAGVETEAFF. In DNA form, the CDR3 reads TGCGCCAGCAGCTTGGAAGCGGGAGTGGAGACTGAAGCTTTCTTT.

V gene TRBV11-2 combines with J gene TRBJ2-2, with TRBD2 as a possible D gene (5 bases). The CDR3 is 17 residues long. V lost 1 base to trimming and J lost 3 bases, with 15 bases between them. Germline V lookup: CDR1 SGHAT, CDR2 FQNNGV. CDR3 sequence: CASSLAFSGADTGELFF. CDR3 DNA: TGTGCCAGCAGCTTAGCTTTCAGTGGAGCGGACACCGGGGAGCTGTTTTTT.

The chain has TRBV5-6 and TRBJ2-6; D gene ambiguous. CDR3 length: 16 amino acids. Trimming took 5 bases from V and 0 from J, leaving 12 bases between them. Germline CDR1 and CDR2: SGHDT and YYEEEE. CDR3 in DNA: TGTGCCAGCAGACCCTTCGCCTACTCTGGGGCCAACGTCCTGACTTTC. Encoded protein: CASRPFAYSGANVLTF.